This T cell receptor (beta chain) came from a study of T cell repertoires in ileal Crohn's disease. Study at large: Surgery for a complication: stricturing in roughly 61%, penetrating in roughly 39%. Postoperative therapy was given to about half: eleven to twelve thiopurines, around 17 anti-TNF agents.

Measured with immunoSEQ multiplex PCR; TCRdb has only the in-frame clones, and not every one. The repertoire has approximately 30,000 clones, roughly 77% of them found once; the top ten carry 15% to 20%. Germline V gene data show CDR1 as SGHKS and CDR2 as YYEKEE (reference sequence). There are 16 residues in the CDR3. With 1 base clipped from V and 0 bases from J, the junction kept 7 bases outside the gene matches. Concerning this clone itself: Its antigen is still unknown.

Overall study results and limits: Sorted CD8 T cells held more high-frequency clones than CD4.

The clonotype comes from an adult with Crohn's disease. The sample consisted of ileal tissue. The chain employs TRBV5-5 and TRBJ2-7; 7 bases are shared with TRBD2. CDR3 amino acids: CASSLRGGAGSYEQYF. CDR3 nucleotides: TGTGCCAGCAGCTTGCGCGGGGGAGCGGGCTCCTACGAGCAGTACTTC. Variable domain in full (rest from reference TRBV5-5 and TRBJ2-7): DAGVTQSPTHLIKTRGQQVTLRCSPISGHKSVSWYQQVLGQGPQFIFQYYEKEERGRGNFPDRFSARQFPNYSSELNVNALLLGDSALYLCASSLRGGAGSYEQYFGPGTRLTVT.